This T cell receptor (beta chain) is from a study of cytotoxic CD8 clonotypes in ibrutinib-treated CLL (dated by TCRdb to about 2021). Background for the entire study: In this cohort, around 14 patients were treatment-naive and some 10 were relapsed/refractory, while roughly 18 had unmutated IGHV. Partial responses were observed in 24 patients and complete responses in 2; after a median follow-up of 68 months, remission was maintained in approximately 15 patients and progression was observed in approximately twelve. Response samples were obtained after a median of approximately twelve months of treatment, with a range of roughly 6 to 36 months. Samples averaged about 260,000 productive templates and 94,082 productive rearrangements. Longitudinal samples were obtainable from about 30% of the roughly 90 participants in the trial. Cryopreserved peripheral blood mononuclear cells were collected before treatment, at response, and at either disease progression or sustained remission. Every remission and progressive disease sample was obtained while ibrutinib was still being received by the patients.

On a MiSeq, deep resolution sequencing aimed for a depth between 1 in 1 million and 1 in 200,000 T cells, with each clonotype covered 10x on average. The immunoSEQ hsTCRB Kit was used to generate TCR beta libraries. Regarding the original processing steps: Data were analyzed with ImmunoSEQ Data Assistant and ImmunoSEQ Analyzer, with V, D and J genes assigned per IMGT definitions. Clonality was computed as one minus normalized Shannon entropy of productive rearrangement frequencies, ranging from 0 to 1. Public clonotype analysis was restricted to overrepresented clonotypes comprising at least 0.05% of each patient's repertoire. Some 14 age-matched healthy donor repertoires from immuneACCESS served as clonality controls. TCRdb obtained this table from immuneACCESS and retained in-frame rearrangements with V and J assigned. These tables miss some clones; where compared with another copy, unresolved V genes account for less than half of the shortfall, and the remainder is unexplained. D and trimming come from the DNA, and the V and J calls and clone size come from that table. This sample has roughly 250,000 clones in its table, and 70% of those were observed once. Over 15% of the sample lies in the top ten.

Broader findings and caveats from the paper: Baseline clonality was found to be higher than that of age-matched healthy donors and was strongly correlated with circulating CD8+ T-cell counts. Sampling times were not matched between sustained-remission and progressing patients, and lymph node repertoires were not studied. Clonality increased at ibrutinib response, stayed stable in sustained remission, and fell back toward baseline at progression. Public clonotypes were rare and either contracted or stayed stable during treatment, and the rise in clonality at ibrutinib response reflected the expansion of private clonotypes.

Comments on this clone: This receptor's antigen is unknown. Nothing much larger sits one base from this clone, and base qualities are not available.

After removal of 5 bases from V and 6 bases from J, the junction retains 4 bases not matched to a gene. As encoded in the germline V gene, CDR1 is KGHSH while CDR2 is LQKENI. Including cysteine and phenylalanine, the CDR3 has 14 amino acids. The kept DNA is CDR3 alone, 42 bases in frame from the first base. Taken with the paper, the label for time point translates to: 20 to 25 months on ibrutinib. For TCR beta library preparation, 1.5 to 2.5 micrograms of genomic DNA were extracted from the cryopreserved PBMCs. High-throughput TCR beta sequencing was performed on longitudinal blood samples from CLL patients receiving ibrutinib monotherapy. The patients took part in an open-label, single-center phase 2 trial of ibrutinib monotherapy.

The sequencing used PBMCs, collected after 24 months of ibrutinib treatment. The receptor was isolated from a human donor with chronic lymphocytic leukemia. This chain joins TRBV18 to TRBJ1-4; 9 junctional bases match TRBD1. The CDR3 has the sequence CASSRGQGDEKLFF. The bases are TGTGCCAGCTCAAGGGGACAGGGTGATGAAAAACTGTTTTTT.